This is a list of T cell receptor beta chains from one sample in a study of T cells of healthy individuals. From the 5' RACE reads, TCRdb called clonotypes with MiXCR, one entry per CDR3 protein. The sample holds 100,000 or so distinct CDR3 sequences, around 17% seen once. The receptor set was obtained from a human donor in good health. The conserved cysteine and the conserved F or W are not part of the CDR3 here. The D gene is left open where the match is weak.

D: -
V: TRBV4-1
J: TRBJ2-7
CDR3: ASSQDMGGVFYEQY

D: TRBD1
V: TRBV5-1
J: TRBJ2-1
CDR3: ASSYLQGSSYNEQF

D: -
V: TRBV5-1
J: TRBJ1-6
CDR3: ASSFNYNSPLH

D: -
V: TRBV19
J: TRBJ2-7
CDR3: ASSTHRGSYEQY

D: TRBD2
V: TRBV7-9
J: TRBJ2-1
CDR3: ASRGGNEQF

D: TRBD2
V: TRBV6-5
J: TRBJ2-1
CDR3: ASRPGLAGYEQF

D: TRBD1
V: TRBV2
J: TRBJ1-5
CDR3: ASSGSTGRQPQH

D: -
V: TRBV7-2
J: TRBJ2-7
CDR3: ASSRPGPIYEQY

D: -
V: TRBV6-6
J: TRBJ2-3
CDR3: ASSLRGGVDTQY

D: TRBD1
V: TRBV5-1
J: TRBJ2-1
CDR3: ASSPTGTGYNEQF

D: -
V: TRBV19
J: TRBJ1-2
CDR3: ASNPSWGANYGYT

D: -
V: TRBV14
J: TRBJ1-2
CDR3: ASSQDLQARPGGYT

D: -
V: TRBV6-5
J: TRBJ2-3
CDR3: ASSGNRGGIGTQY

D: -
V: TRBV5-1
J: TRBJ2-2
CDR3: ASEKNTGELF

D: -
V: TRBV5-5
J: TRBJ2-1
CDR3: ASSLDVLLSYNEQF

D: -
V: TRBV5-5
J: TRBJ1-2
CDR3: ASSLRGAANYGYT

D: -
V: TRBV2
J: TRBJ2-1
CDR3: ASSRTLLGRESNEQF

D: -
V: TRBV19
J: TRBJ2-1
CDR3: ASSLVIAVPSYNEQF

D: -
V: TRBV7-9
J: TRBJ1-2
CDR3: ASSLTAGGYT

D: -
V: TRBV7-2
J: TRBJ1-4
CDR3: ASSLGGPGGEKLF

D: -
V: TRBV5-1
J: TRBJ2-2
CDR3: ASSLVQGIRRELF

D: -
V: TRBV28
J: TRBJ2-3
CDR3: ASSLEKDTDTQY

D: -
V: TRBV28
J: TRBJ2-1
CDR3: ASSGPGTNEQF

D: -
V: TRBV4-3
J: TRBJ2-5
CDR3: ASSQDRLNPPTQY

D: -
V: TRBV29-1
J: TRBJ2-6
CDR3: SPPFALPGANVLT

D: -
V: TRBV3-1
J: TRBJ2-5
CDR3: ASSQELETQY

D: TRBD1
V: TRBV10-3
J: TRBJ2-1
CDR3: AISEYIPGQGYNEQF

D: -
V: TRBV5-5
J: TRBJ1-1
CDR3: ASSRDGALLNTEAF

D: TRBD2
V: TRBV20-1
J: TRBJ2-3
CDR3: SASLAGLSTDTQY

D: -
V: TRBV29-1
J: TRBJ1-1
CDR3: SVEVEEERGITDTEAF

D: -
V: TRBV4-3
J: TRBJ2-1
CDR3: ASSQDRAFGNEQF

D: -
V: TRBV12-3/TRBV12-4
J: TRBJ2-3
CDR3: ASGSLDTQY

D: -
V: TRBV7-9
J: TRBJ2-5
CDR3: ASSLDLETQY

D: -
V: TRBV24-1
J: TRBJ2-5
CDR3: ATSGGGAETQY

D: TRBD1
V: TRBV11-2
J: TRBJ1-1
CDR3: ASSLVPTGAEAF

D: TRBD2
V: TRBV4-3
J: TRBJ2-3
CDR3: ASSQGLAGGSDTQY

D: -
V: TRBV6-2/TRBV6-3
J: TRBJ1-2
CDR3: ASSYRQPNYGYT

D: TRBD2
V: TRBV6-6
J: TRBJ2-1
CDR3: ATISGRESAYNEQF

D: TRBD1
V: TRBV4-3
J: TRBJ1-3
CDR3: ASSQDLGTESTGNTIY

D: TRBD1
V: TRBV5-1
J: TRBJ2-7
CDR3: ASSLTGGREQY

D: TRBD2
V: TRBV4-3
J: TRBJ2-1
CDR3: ASSQALAGGLIEQF

D: TRBD2
V: TRBV29-1
J: TRBJ2-5
CDR3: SAQAGGTETQY